This TCR beta chain was captured by sequencing in a study of early T cells in non-severe SARS-CoV-2 infection. Unique molecular identifiers were affixed to single, distinct cDNA molecules. Each CDR3 protein gets one entry after TCRdb re-called the 5' RACE reads with MiXCR. In the table there are under 85,000 distinct CDR3 sequences, 11% to 15% of which are singletons. As concerns this clonotype: No antigen is known for it.

Findings and caveats of the study: Private and CD4 specificities were missed by VDJdb matching, skewed to anti-spike CD8.

Unmatched junction bases numbered 3, after V lost 0 bases and J lost 5 bases. The CDR3 spans 15 residues. CDR1 SGHDT and CDR2 YYEEEE come from the germline V gene. The sequenced sample consisted of whole blood. The chain joins TRBV5-6 to TRBJ2-3, with 10 bases lining up with TRBD1. The clonotype originates from an adult who was a healthcare worker with PCR-confirmed SARS-CoV-2 infection or an uninfected control (not recorded which). The CDR3 DNA reads TGTGCCAGCAGCTTGGGACAGGGGGCTTTAGATACGCAGTATTTT. Amino acid sequence: CASSLGQGALDTQYF.